This T cell receptor beta chain was captured by sequencing in a study of T cell responses to AZD1222 COVID-19 vaccine. This clone was seen only once. Clones were sequenced by immunoSEQ multiplex PCR, and TCRdb holds only the in-frame ones, with some missing. The sample lists about 56,000 clones; approximately 86% were seen once. The J segment lost 6 bases and the V segment lost 5 bases, leaving 7 bases of the junction unmatched. The CDR3 covers 15 residues. Germline V gene lookup returns CDR1 MDHEN and CDR2 SYDVKM. This sample comprised peripheral blood, obtained 28 days after the second AZD1222 dose. The gene calls are TRBV28 and TRBJ1-5, with 10 bases aligning to TRBD1. The origin of this receptor is an adult who received the AZD1222 COVID-19 vaccine. CDR3 residues: CASSDRQGARQPQHF. As DNA, the CDR3 is TGTGCCAGCAGTGACAGACAGGGGGCGCGTCAGCCCCAGCATTTT.